A single sample gave rise to the 19 T cell receptor beta chains below, sequenced in a study of blood T cell repertoires in COVID-19. Data came from immunoSEQ multiplex PCR; TCRdb stores just in-frame clones and leaves some out. The table includes some 240,000 clones, 75% to 85% detected once. Sequencing input: peripheral blood. All receptors derive from a man aged 50 to 60 with active or convalescent COVID-19.

This chain connects TRBV3-1 (or the pseudogene TRBV3-2) to TRBJ2-6; 8 positions match TRBD1. Germline CDR1 LGHDT, CDR2 YNNKEL (reference sequence). This CDR3 is 21 amino acids long. V was clipped by 0 bases and J by 0 bases; unmatched bases: 13. The CDR3 region is CASSQEPSTGTGSSGANVLTF. DNA for the CDR3: TGTGCCAGCAGCCAAGAGCCCTCGACCGGGACAGGAAGCTCTGGGGCCAACGTCCTGACTTTC.

The chain has TRBV11-2 and TRBJ2-3, with 16 bases fitting TRBD2. In germline, CDR1 is SGHAT, CDR2 FQNNGV. This CDR3 is 19 amino acids long. V lost 5 bases and J lost 2; bases outside the gene matches: 10. The CDR3 loop is CASSNVPGLAGGITDTQYF. CDR3 nucleotide sequence: TGTGCCAGCAGCAACGTCCCGGGACTAGCGGGGGGGATCACAGATACGCAGTATTTT.

This clone was observed a few times. This chain connects TRBV6-2 or TRBV6-3 to TRBJ1-1; D possibly corresponds to TRBD1 (6 bases). The CDR3 is made up of 17 amino acids. Germline V gene data show CDR1 as MNHEY and CDR2 as SVGEGT. Trimming removed 6 bases at V and 3 bases at J, with 23 bases between. CDR3 amino acids: CASSLSPMDSLYTEAFF. For the CDR3, the DNA is TGTGCCAGCAGCCTCAGCCCAATGGACAGCCTTTACACTGAAGCTTTCTTT.

The genes are TRBV7-2 and TRBJ1-5; 7 bases are shared with TRBD1. In germline, CDR1 is SGHTA, CDR2 FQGNSA. Germline trimming cut 4 bases from V and 3 bases from J; bases unmatched to any gene: 3. This CDR3 has 14 residues. Here the CDR3 reads CASSSTGYNQPQHF. CDR3 nucleotide sequence: TGTGCCAGCAGCTCGACAGGGTACAATCAGCCCCAGCATTTT.

V gene TRBV27 combines with J gene TRBJ1-6; 9 bases line up with TRBD1. V shed 6 bases and J 4 bases; nucleotides not matched to a gene: 7. This CDR3 has 16 residues. Per germline, CDR1 MNHEY and CDR2 SMNVEV (reference sequence). For the CDR3, the DNA is TGTGCCAGCAGCCTTGACAGGGGGGATTATAATTCACCCCTCCACTTT. Protein product: CASSLDRGDYNSPLHF.

The chain couples TRBV5-1 to TRBJ1-2, with 9 bases aligning to TRBD1. Germline loops: CDR1 SGHRS, CDR2 YFSETQ. There are 13 residues in the CDR3. With V trimmed by 4 bases and J by 5 bases, 3 bases remained unmatched. The CDR3, as DNA: TGCGCCAGCAGCAAGGACAGGGGATATGGCTACACCTTC. Translating gives CASSKDRGYGYTF. Based on the CDR3 plus reference TRBV5-1 and TRBJ1-2, the full variable domain is KAGVTQTPRYLIKTRGQQVTLSCSPISGHRSVSWYQQTPGQGLQFLFEYFSETQRNKGNFPGRFSGRQFSNSRSEMNVSTLELGDSALYLCASSKDRGYGYTFGSGTRLTVV.

V usage is TRBV20-1 and J usage is TRBJ1-5, with TRBD1 identical over 7 bases. With 3 bases clipped from V and 3 bases from J, the junction kept 5 bases outside the gene matches. The length of the CDR3 is 14 residues. Germline loops: CDR1 DFQATT, CDR2 SNEGSKA (reference sequence). The CDR3 coding sequence is TGCAGTGCTAGTTCGGGACAGAACAATCAGCCCCAGCATTTT. The encoded protein is CSASSGQNNQPQHF.

V is TRBV28 and J is TRBJ2-1; TRBD2 matches 13 bases. J lost 4 bases, V lost 3 bases, and 0 bases had no gene match. The CDR3 totals 15 residues. The germline CDR1 and CDR2 sequences are MDHEN and SYDVKM. CDR3: CASSLTSGRYNEQFF. In nucleotides, the CDR3 is TGTGCCAGCAGTTTGACTAGCGGGAGGTACAATGAGCAGTTCTTC. The variable domain in full, with the rest retrieved from reference TRBV28 and TRBJ2-1, is DVKVTQSSRYLVKRTGEKVFLECVQDMDHENMFWYRQDPGLGLRLIYFSYDVKMKEKGDIPEGYSVSREKKERFSLILESASTNQTSMYLCASSLTSGRYNEQFFGPGTRLTVL.

The chain recombines TRBV3-1 (or the pseudogene TRBV3-2) with TRBJ2-4, with 9 bases identical to TRBD1. V shed 4 bases, J shed 7 bases, and the junction held 11 bases outside the gene matches. CDR3 size: 16 residues. Per the germline V gene, CDR1 is LGHDT and CDR2 is YNNKEL (reference sequence). The CDR3 region has the DNA TGTGCCAGCAGCCTTACAGGGGGCCGGATTGTTAACATTCAGTACTTC. This translates into CASSLTGGRIVNIQYF.

In nucleotides, the CDR3 is TGTGCCAGCAGCCCAGACTCGGGGACAGGGGGGAATCAGCCCCAGCATTTT. Its translation is CASSPDSGTGGNQPQHF. The V call is TRBV7-2, the J call TRBJ1-5, with 11 bases lining up with TRBD1. CDR1 SGHTA and CDR2 FQGNSA come from the germline V gene. The CDR3 runs to 17 residues. J lost 4 bases, V lost 5 bases, and 10 bases had no gene match.

This chain connects TRBV5-4 to TRBJ1-1, with a tentative D call TRBD1 (5 bases). Germline assignment: CDR1 SGHNT and CDR2 YYREEE (reference sequence). The CDR3 has 15 amino acids. V lost 0 bases, J lost 4 bases, and 13 bases lay in between. The CDR3 spells CASSLDGTWGTEAFF. The CDR3 coding sequence is TGTGCCAGCAGCTTGGACGGGACTTGGGGCACTGAAGCTTTCTTT. The entire variable domain, with the rest obtained from reference TRBV5-4 and TRBJ1-1, is as follows: ETGVTQSPTHLIKTRGQQVTLRCSSQSGHNTVSWYQQALGQGPQFIFQYYREEENGRGNFPPRFSGLQFPNYSSELNVNALELDDSALYLCASSLDGTWGTEAFFGQGTRLTVV.

V gene TRBV6-1 combines with J gene TRBJ2-3; 10 bases are a match to TRBD2. V shed 1 base, J shed 3 bases, and the junction held 1 base outside the gene matches. The germline V gene encodes CDR1 MNHNS and CDR2 SASEGT. CDR3 length: 15 residues. The DNA of the CDR3 is TGTGCCAGCAGTGAAGAAGCGGGAGGGACAGATACGCAGTATTTT. Translated: CASSEEAGGTDTQYF.

V usage is TRBV5-1 and J usage is TRBJ1-2; D gene uncertain. The CDR3 runs 15 residues. CDR1 is SGHRS, CDR2 YFSETQ, per germline. V lost 0 bases and J 8 bases, leaving 17 bases between the germline ends. CDR3 in amino acids: CASSLGTGQPGGYTF. The CDR3 bases are TGCGCCAGCAGCTTGGGGACCGGCCAGCCGGGGGGCTACACCTTC.

The chain combines TRBV4-1 with TRBJ1-3; 7 nucleotides match TRBD1. The trim removed 4 bases at V and 4 bases at J, leaving 10 bases unmatched. Germline V lookup: CDR1 MGHRA, CDR2 YSYEKL. The CDR3 length is 16 residues. For the CDR3, the DNA is TGCGCCAGCAGCCCGACAGGGAACGAAGGGGGAAACACCATATATTTT. It yields the protein CASSPTGNEGGNTIYF.

The gene calls are TRBV28 and TRBJ1-2; D call uncertain. Germline loops: CDR1 MDHEN, CDR2 SYDVKM. The CDR3 is 15 amino acids. Trimming removed 1 base from V and 4 bases from J, with 13 bases in between. The CDR3 DNA sequence: TGTGCCAGCAGTTTATCCCCGCACCCCGGCTATGGCTACACCTTC. This encodes CASSLSPHPGYGYTF.

The chain uses TRBV6-2 or TRBV6-3 and TRBJ1-6; no definite D call. With 4 bases removed from V and 4 bases from J, the gap between germline ends came to 5 bases. The CDR3 contains 13 residues. CDR1 is MNHEY and CDR2 is SVGEGT in the germline V gene. CDR3 sequence (DNA): TGTGCCAGCAGTTTGCAGTATAATTCACCCCTCCACTTT. Amino acids: CASSLQYNSPLHF.

J is TRBJ1-3 and V is TRBV5-6, with D uncertain. Trimming removed 4 bases from V and 0 bases from J, with 8 bases in between. In germline, CDR1 is SGHDT, CDR2 YYEEEE. There are 14 residues in the CDR3. The CDR3 reads CASSPLPSGNTIYF. CDR3 bases: TGTGCCAGCAGCCCCCTCCCCTCTGGAAACACCATATATTTT.

This chain joins TRBV28 and TRBJ2-1; 9 bases line up with TRBD1. The CDR3 length is 16 residues. Germline V gene lookup returns CDR1 MDHEN and CDR2 SYDVKM. Losses at the gene ends were 3 bases for V and 10 bases for J; bases not matched to a gene: 13. The CDR3 loop is CASSFRYRGLRVEQFF. The CDR3 DNA reads TGTGCCAGCAGTTTCCGGTACAGGGGGCTTCGGGTGGAGCAGTTCTTC. The full variable domain, with the rest looked up from reference TRBV28 and TRBJ2-1, is DVKVTQSSRYLVKRTGEKVFLECVQDMDHENMFWYRQDPGLGLRLIYFSYDVKMKEKGDIPEGYSVSREKKERFSLILESASTNQTSMYLCASSFRYRGLRVEQFFGPGTRLTVL.

The chain has TRBV7-9 and TRBJ1-6, with a possible D match to TRBD1 (5 bases). Germline lookup yields CDR1 SEHNR and CDR2 FQNEAQ (reference sequence). The germline V and J ends were trimmed by 5 bases and 8 bases, with 13 bases remaining between them. This CDR3 region has 14 residues. CDR3 in DNA: TGTGCCAGCAGCCTCGAGGCAGGGCATTCACCCCTCCACTTT. Protein product: CASSLEAGHSPLHF.